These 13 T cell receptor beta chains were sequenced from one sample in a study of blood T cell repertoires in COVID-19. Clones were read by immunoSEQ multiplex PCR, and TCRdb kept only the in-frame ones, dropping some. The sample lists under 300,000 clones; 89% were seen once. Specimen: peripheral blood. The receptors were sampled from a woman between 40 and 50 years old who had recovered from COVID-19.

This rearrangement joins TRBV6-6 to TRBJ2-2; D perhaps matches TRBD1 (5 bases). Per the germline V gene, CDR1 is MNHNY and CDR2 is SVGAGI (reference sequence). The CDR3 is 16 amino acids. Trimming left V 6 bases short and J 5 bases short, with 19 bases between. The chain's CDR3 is CASSVYRMEQTGELFF. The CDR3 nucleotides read TGTGCCAGCAGCGTATACAGGATGGAACAGACCGGGGAGCTGTTTTTT.

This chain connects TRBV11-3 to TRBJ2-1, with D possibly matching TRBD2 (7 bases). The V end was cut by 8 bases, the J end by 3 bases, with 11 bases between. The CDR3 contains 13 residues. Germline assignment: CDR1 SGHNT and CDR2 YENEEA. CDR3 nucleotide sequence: TGTGCCAGCGGGCGGGGGCTCTACAATGAGCAGTTCTTC. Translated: CASGRGLYNEQFF.

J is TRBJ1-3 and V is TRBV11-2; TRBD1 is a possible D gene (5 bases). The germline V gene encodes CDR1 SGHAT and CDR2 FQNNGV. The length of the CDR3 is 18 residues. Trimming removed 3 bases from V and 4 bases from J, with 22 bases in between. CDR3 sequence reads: CASSLSRGGAWAGNTIYF. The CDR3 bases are TGTGCCAGCAGCTTGAGTCGCGGCGGGGCTTGGGCCGGAAACACCATATATTTT.

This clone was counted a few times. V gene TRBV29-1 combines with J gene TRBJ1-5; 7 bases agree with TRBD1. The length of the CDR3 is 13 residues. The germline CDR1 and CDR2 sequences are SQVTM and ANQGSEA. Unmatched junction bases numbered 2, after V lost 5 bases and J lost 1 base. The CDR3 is CSVKQGSNQPQHF. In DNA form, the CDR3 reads TGCAGCGTTAAACAGGGGAGCAATCAGCCCCAGCATTTT.

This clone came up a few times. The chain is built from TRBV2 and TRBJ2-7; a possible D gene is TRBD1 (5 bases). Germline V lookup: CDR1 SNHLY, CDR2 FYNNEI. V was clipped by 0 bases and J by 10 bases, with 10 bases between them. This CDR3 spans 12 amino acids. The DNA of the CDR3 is TGTGCCAGCAGTGAAGCAGGGGTGAGTCAGTACTTC. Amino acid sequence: CASSEAGVSQYF.

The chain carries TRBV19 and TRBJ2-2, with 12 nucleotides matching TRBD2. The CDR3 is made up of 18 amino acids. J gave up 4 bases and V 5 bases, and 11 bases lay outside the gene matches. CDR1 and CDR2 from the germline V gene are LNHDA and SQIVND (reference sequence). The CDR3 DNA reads TGTGCCAGTAGTTTCAACCCCCGGGGACTAGCGGGCACCGGGGAGCTGTTTTTT. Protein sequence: CASSFNPRGLAGTGELFF.

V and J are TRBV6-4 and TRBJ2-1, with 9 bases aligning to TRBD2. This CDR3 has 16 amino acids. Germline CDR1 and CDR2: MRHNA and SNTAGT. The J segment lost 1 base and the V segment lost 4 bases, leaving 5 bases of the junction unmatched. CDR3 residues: CASSADSGGSYNEQFF. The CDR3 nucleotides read TGTGCCAGCAGTGCCGATAGCGGGGGTTCCTACAATGAGCAGTTCTTC.

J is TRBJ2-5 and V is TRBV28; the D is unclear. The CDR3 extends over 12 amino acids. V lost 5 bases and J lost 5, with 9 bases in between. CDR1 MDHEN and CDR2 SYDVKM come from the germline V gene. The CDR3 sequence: CASSEDHETQYF. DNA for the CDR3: TGTGCCAGCAGTGAGGATCACGAGACCCAGTACTTC.

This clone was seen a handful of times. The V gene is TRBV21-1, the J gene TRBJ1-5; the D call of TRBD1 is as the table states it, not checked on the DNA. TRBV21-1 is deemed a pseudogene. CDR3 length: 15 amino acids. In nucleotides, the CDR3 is TGTGCCAGCAGTAATAAACCCTTACAGAGTCAGCCCCAGCATTTT. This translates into CASSNKPLQSQPQHF.

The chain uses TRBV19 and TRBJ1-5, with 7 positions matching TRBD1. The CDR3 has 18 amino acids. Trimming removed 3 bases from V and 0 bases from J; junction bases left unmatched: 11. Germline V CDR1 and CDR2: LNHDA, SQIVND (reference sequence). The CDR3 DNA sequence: TGTGCCAGTAGTATCCACCGGGACAGAACTTATAGCAATCAGCCCCAGCATTTT. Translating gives CASSIHRDRTYSNQPQHF.

In nucleotides, the CDR3 is TGTGCCAGTAGTAACCACCGGGTGGCTAGCGGGAGGACCGGGGAGCTGTTTTTT. Amino acids: CASSNHRVASGRTGELFF. The chain couples TRBV19 to TRBJ2-2; 11 bases line up with TRBD2. Germline V lookup: CDR1 LNHDA, CDR2 SQIVND (reference sequence). V lost 4 bases, J lost 5 bases, and 12 bases stayed unmatched. The CDR3 extends over 18 amino acids. Drawing the rest from reference TRBV19 and TRBJ2-2, the complete variable domain is DGGITQSPKYLFRKEGQNVTLSCEQNLNHDAMYWYRQDPGQGLRLIYYSQIVNDFQKGDIAEGYSVSREKKESFPLTVTSAQKNPTAFYLCASSNHRVASGRTGELFFGEGSRLTVL.

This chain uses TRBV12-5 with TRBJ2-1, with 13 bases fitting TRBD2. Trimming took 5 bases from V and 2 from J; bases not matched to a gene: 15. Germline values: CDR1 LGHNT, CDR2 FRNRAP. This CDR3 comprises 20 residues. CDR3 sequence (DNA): TGTGCTAGTGGTCTGTTTGGGGGACTAGCGGGACCCGCGACCTACAATGAGCAGTTCTTC. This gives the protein CASGLFGGLAGPATYNEQFF.

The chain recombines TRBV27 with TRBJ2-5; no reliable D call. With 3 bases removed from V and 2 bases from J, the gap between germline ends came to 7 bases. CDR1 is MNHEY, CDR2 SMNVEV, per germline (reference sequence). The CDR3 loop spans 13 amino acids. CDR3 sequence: CASSFLQQETQYF. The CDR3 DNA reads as TGTGCCAGCAGTTTTCTACAGCAAGAGACCCAGTACTTC.